This T cell receptor beta chain derives from a study of early T cells in non-severe SARS-CoV-2 infection. Study at large: Sequenced bulk RNA came from whole blood that was unsorted, and chains were unpaired.

This CDR3 has 15 amino acids. V lost 3 bases, J lost 0 bases, and 8 bases lay in between. CDR1 is SGHTA and CDR2 is FQGTGA in the germline V gene. The library protocol tagged individual cDNA molecules with unique molecular identifiers. TCRdb ran MiXCR on the 5' RACE reads and lists one entry per CDR3 protein. The sample includes some 70,000 distinct CDR3 sequences, 12% seen only once; the top ten take about 4%. In this sample, this clonotype turned up many times. Material: whole blood. The receptor was isolated from an adult who was a healthcare worker with PCR-confirmed SARS-CoV-2 infection or an uninfected control (not recorded which). The chain couples TRBV7-3 to TRBJ2-2; no clear D. The CDR3 loop reads CASSFRASNTGELFF. The CDR3 DNA reads TGTGCCAGCAGCTTCCGGGCCTCGAACACCGGGGAGCTGTTTTTT.